These 14 T cell receptor beta chains came from one sample sequenced in a study of tumor-infiltrating lymphocytes in primary liver carcinoma. Unsorted bulk tissue (roughly 19-31 mg) underwent RNA and DNA co-extraction. Priming with a constant-region primer yielded TCR beta cDNA from roughly 490 ng total RNA. Three nested multiplex PCR rounds, a slightly modified ARM-PCR, produced the libraries for TCR beta. TRBV1-TRBV30 forward and Cbeta reverse primers drove the first two approximately 11-cycle rounds. Each CDR3 protein gets one entry after TCRdb re-called the multiplex PCR reads with MiXCR. The sample has around 80,000 distinct CDR3 sequences; 60% to 75% are singletons. What was sequenced was liver tumor tissue from sampling region 1. Subset described: tumor region T1, superior pole. The receptors originated from a man aged 35 to 55 with primary liver carcinoma and hepatitis B virus infection.

The J gene is TRBJ1-1, the V gene TRBV29-1, with D perhaps matching TRBD1 (5 bases). This CDR3 has 16 residues. With 4 bases removed from V and 2 bases from J, the gap between germline ends came to 20 bases. CDR1 is SQVTM and CDR2 is ANQGSEA in the germline V gene. In DNA, the CDR3 is TGCAGCGTTGGTGGGGCCAGGGACGTTATAAACACTGAAGCTTTCTTT. It yields the protein CSVGGARDVINTEAFF. Full variable domain (remainder filled in from reference TRBV29-1 and TRBJ1-1): SAVISQKPSRDICQRGTSLTIQCQVDSQVTMMFWYRQQPGQSLTLIATANQGSEATYESGFVIDKFPISRPNLTFSTLTVSNMSPEDSSIYLCSVGGARDVINTEAFFGQGTRLTVV.

About this clonotype: An end of the junction differs from the germline gene, which may be a read error. This chain joins TRBV6-1 and TRBJ1-1; D gene uncertain. CDR1 and CDR2 (germline): MNHNS, SASEGT. CDR3 length equals 17 residues. CDR3 region: CASSEARGRRPNTEVFF. The CDR3 bases are TGTGCCAGCAGTGAAGCACGAGGAAGGAGACCGAACACTGAAGTTTTCTTT.

This clonotype has at least ten counts. The chain links TRBV28 to TRBJ2-6; no clear D. V was clipped by 7 bases and J by 9 bases, with 10 bases between them. CDR3 length: 12 amino acids. The V gene's germline CDR1 is MDHEN and CDR2 SYDVKM. Here the CDR3 reads CASTRFDNVLTF. The CDR3 DNA is TGTGCCAGCACTCGATTTGACAACGTCCTGACTTTC.

This clonotype occurred many times. The J gene is TRBJ1-1, the V gene TRBV29-1, with D unclear. V lost 5 bases and J 6 bases, leaving 10 bases between the germline ends. CDR3 length: 11 amino acids. Per germline, CDR1 SQVTM and CDR2 ANQGSEA. The CDR3, as DNA: TGCAGCGTTAGGGATTCCCCTGAAGCTTTCTTT. This translates into CSVRDSPEAFF.

CDR3 nucleotide sequence: TGTGCCAGCAGACCAACAGGGCCGAGTACTGAAGCTTTCTTT. This translates into CASRPTGPSTEAFF. The gene calls are TRBV6-5 and TRBJ1-1, with D perhaps TRBD1 (6 bases). V lost 6 bases and J 5 bases, leaving 16 bases between the germline ends. Germline lookup yields CDR1 MNHEY and CDR2 SVGAGI. The CDR3 runs to 14 residues.

A note on this clonotype: This may be a read error, as it is one base from a much larger clone. This chain links TRBV5-1 with TRBJ2-3; the D is unclear. This CDR3 contains 13 residues. From germline, CDR1 is SGHRS and CDR2 YFSETQ. CDR3 loop: CTSSTENTDTQYF. The CDR3 nucleotides are TGCACCAGCAGCACAGAAAACACAGATACGCAGTATTTT.

Note on this clonotype: Just one base apart from a much larger clone, this may be a read error. The rearrangement uses TRBV11-2 and TRBJ2-7; 8 bases agree with TRBD2. CDR3 length: 16 residues. Trimming removed 8 bases from V and 12 bases from J; junction bases left unmatched: 24. Germline-derived CDR1 and CDR2 are SGHAT and FQNNGV. CDR3 residues: CASGTSDFSGAYGLYF. In DNA, the CDR3 is TGTGCCAGCGGGACTAGTGACTTCTCAGGGGCCTACGGGCTGTACTTC.

In the case of this clonotype: The junction departs from germline at one end; a sequencing error may be responsible. This sequence joins TRBV11-2 and TRBJ2-1, with D unresolved. The CDR3 spans 13 residues. CDR1 is SGHAT, CDR2 FQNNGV, per germline. The CDR3 coding sequence is TGTGCCAGTAGCTTAAATGGTGCCTATGAGCAACTCTTC. Translated, it gives CASSLNGAYEQLF.

This clonotype was observed a handful of times. V usage is TRBV30 and J usage is TRBJ1-5; TRBD1 agrees at 8 bases. CDR3 size: 15 residues. V dropped 5 bases and J dropped 7; count of bases not matched to a gene: 13. Germline V CDR1 and CDR2: GTSNPN, SVGIG (reference sequence). The CDR3 region is CAWGMGTGERQPQHF. The CDR3 DNA is TGTGCCTGGGGAATGGGGACAGGAGAACGACAGCCCCAGCATTTT.

On this clonotype: Sequence at one end of the junction differs from germline and may be a read error. This chain connects TRBV9 to TRBJ2-5; D possibly matches TRBD1 or TRBD2 (5 bases each). This CDR3 is built from 12 residues. Germline assignment: CDR1 SGDLS and CDR2 YYNGEE. The CDR3 DNA reads TGTGCCAGCAGCGTAGTGGGGGAGACCCAGCACTTC. This encodes CASSVVGETQHF.

As concerns this clonotype: At one end, the junction sequence differs from germline, possibly due to a read error. The V and J genes are TRBV4-2 and TRBJ1-5; tentatively, D is TRBD1 (6 bases). The CDR3 runs 17 residues. Germline V lookup: CDR1 LGHNA, CDR2 YNFKEQ. This chain's CDR3 is CAGSQDGGGLGNQPQHF. For the CDR3, the DNA is TGTGCCGGCAGCCAAGATGGGGGGGGGCTAGGAAATCAGCCCCAGCATTTC.

This rearrangement joins TRBV28 to TRBJ1-1; D may be TRBD1 (5 bases). The CDR3 extends over 14 amino acids. Germline V gives CDR1 MDHEN, CDR2 SYDVKM. Trimming pared 6 bases from V and 1 base from J, leaving 12 bases between. The CDR3 loop reads CASREIGTNTEAFF. As DNA, the CDR3 is TGTGCCAGCAGAGAAATAGGGACGAACACTGAAGCTTTCTTT.

The chain employs TRBV29-1 and TRBJ2-5; D may be TRBD2 (6 bases). This CDR3 is built from 11 residues. CDR1 and CDR2 from the germline V gene are SQVTM and ANQGSEA. CDR3 coding DNA: TGCAGTGCTGGGGGGAGAGAGACCCAGTACTTC. It encodes CSAGGRETQYF. Full variable domain (outside the CDR3, taken from reference TRBV29-1 and TRBJ2-5): SAVISQKPSRDICQRGTSLTIQCQVDSQVTMMFWYRQQPGQSLTLIATANQGSEATYESGFVIDKFPISRPNLTFSTLTVSNMSPEDSSIYLCSAGGRETQYFGPGTRLLVL.

This clonotype was recorded many times. The J gene is TRBJ2-1, the V gene TRBV10-2; 7 bases agree with TRBD2. CDR3 length: 18 amino acids. The junction had 13 bases not matched to a gene; V was cut back by 3 bases and J by 2 bases. Germline V lookup: CDR1 WSHSY, CDR2 SAAADI. The CDR3 here is CASSDLGKTSWTYNEQFF. The CDR3 coding sequence is TGCGCCAGCAGTGACCTCGGGAAGACTAGCTGGACCTACAATGAGCAGTTCTTC.